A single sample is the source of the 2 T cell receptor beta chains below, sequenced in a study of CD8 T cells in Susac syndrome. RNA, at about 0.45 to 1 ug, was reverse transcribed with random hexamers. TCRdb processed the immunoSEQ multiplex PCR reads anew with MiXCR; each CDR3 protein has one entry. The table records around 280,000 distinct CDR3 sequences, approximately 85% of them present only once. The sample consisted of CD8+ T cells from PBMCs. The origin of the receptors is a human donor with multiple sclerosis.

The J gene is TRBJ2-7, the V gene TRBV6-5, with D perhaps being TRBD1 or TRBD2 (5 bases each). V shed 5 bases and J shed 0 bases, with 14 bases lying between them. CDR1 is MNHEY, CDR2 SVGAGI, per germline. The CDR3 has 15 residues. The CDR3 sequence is CASSPGSAVSYEQYF. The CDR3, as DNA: TGTGCCAGCAGTCCAGGGTCAGCGGTCTCCTACGAGCAGTACTTC.

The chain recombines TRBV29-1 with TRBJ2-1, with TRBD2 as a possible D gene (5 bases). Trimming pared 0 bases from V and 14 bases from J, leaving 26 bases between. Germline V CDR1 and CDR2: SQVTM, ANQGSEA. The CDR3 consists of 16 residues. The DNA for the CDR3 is TGCAGCGTTGAAGATAGAGGTGGTAGGCTAGCCAATTACGAGTTCTTC. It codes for CSVEDRGGRLANYEFF.